This T cell receptor beta chain was identified during a study of technical replicates of blood from several donors. The CDR3 has 14 residues. Germline assignment: CDR1 MGHRA and CDR2 YSYEKL. V lost 4 bases and J lost 8; bases outside the gene matches: 7. The data were produced by immunoSEQ multiplex PCR, yet TCRdb's version contains in-frame clones alone and is incomplete. The data show about 72,000 clones, with 92% seen just once and under 0.55% held by the top ten. The clonotype comes from a human donor in good health. The chain joins TRBV4-1 to TRBJ2-3; 9 bases agree with TRBD1. The sequencing sample was made of T cells isolated from PBMCs. CDR3 DNA sequence: TGCGCCAGCAGCCCAGCAGGGACAGGGAGTACGCAGTATTTT. This translates into CASSPAGTGSTQYF.